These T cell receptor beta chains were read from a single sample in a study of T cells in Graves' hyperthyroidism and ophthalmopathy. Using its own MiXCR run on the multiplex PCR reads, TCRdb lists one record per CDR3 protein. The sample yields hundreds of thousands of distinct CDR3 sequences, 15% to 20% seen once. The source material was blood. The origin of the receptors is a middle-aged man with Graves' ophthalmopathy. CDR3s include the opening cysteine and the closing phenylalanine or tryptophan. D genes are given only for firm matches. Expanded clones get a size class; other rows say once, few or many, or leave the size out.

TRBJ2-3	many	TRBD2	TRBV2	CASTGLAGFSTDTQYF	TGTGCCAGCACCGGACTAGCGGGCTTTAGCACAGATACGCAGTATTTT
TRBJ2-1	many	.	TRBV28	CASSFDSIYEQFF	TGTGCCAGCAGTTTTGATAGTATATATGAGCAGTTCTTC
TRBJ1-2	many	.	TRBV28	CASSSPGPGRYTF	TGTGCCAGCAGTTCCCCGGGCCCCGGTCGCTACACCTTC
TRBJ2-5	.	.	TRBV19	CAIPGRKETQYF	TGTGCCATTCCGGGACGCAAAGAGACCCAGTACTTC
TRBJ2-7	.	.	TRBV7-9	CASSSVSGPYEQYF	TGTGCCAGCAGCTCGGTATCAGGGCCCTACGAGCAGTACTTC
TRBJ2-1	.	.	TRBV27	CASSLSIGSGHNEQFF	TGTGCCAGCAGTTTATCTATAGGCTCCGGGCACAATGAGCAGTTCTTC
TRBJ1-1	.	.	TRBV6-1	CASSVRRGNTEAFF	TGTGCCAGCAGTGTCCGTAGGGGGAACACTGAAGCTTTCTTT
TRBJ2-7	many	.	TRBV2	CASSENYIGEQYF	TGTGCCAGCAGCGAAAACTACATAGGCGAGCAGTACTTC
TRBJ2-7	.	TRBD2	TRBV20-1	CSVYPPSGSQYEQYF	TGCAGTGTTTACCCGCCTAGCGGGAGCCAGTACGAGCAGTACTTC
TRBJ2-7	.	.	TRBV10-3	CAISGGGYEQYF	TGTGCCATCAGTGGCGGTGGGTACGAGCAGTACTTC
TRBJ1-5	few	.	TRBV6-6	CASSYSRQPQHF	TGTGCCAGCAGTTACTCGCGACAGCCCCAGCATTTT
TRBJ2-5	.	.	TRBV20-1	CSAPPFGVSQETQYF	TGCAGTGCTCCTCCCTTCGGGGTATCCCAAGAGACCCAGTACTTC
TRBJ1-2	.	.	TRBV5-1	CASSHHLMGVDYGYTF	TGCGCCAGCAGCCATCATCTGATGGGGGTGGACTATGGCTACACCTTC
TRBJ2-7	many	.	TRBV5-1	CASNLGRPTDEQYF	TGCGCCAGCAACCTGGGACGCCCGACGGACGAGCAGTACTTC
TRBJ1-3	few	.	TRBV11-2	CASSLEGFRNTIYF	TGTGCCAGCAGCTTAGAGGGGTTTCGAAACACCATATATTTT
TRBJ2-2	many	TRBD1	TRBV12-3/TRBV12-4	CASSPGQGAESGELFF	TGTGCCAGCAGTCCGGGACAGGGGGCGGAGTCCGGGGAGCTGTTTTTT
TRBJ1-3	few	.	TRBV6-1	CASRAERTVLGWNTIYF	TGTGCCAGCAGAGCCGAAAGGACAGTCCTGGGTTGGAACACCATATATTTT
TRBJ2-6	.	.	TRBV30	CACHLTSGANVLTF	TGTGCCTGCCATCTGACCTCTGGGGCCAACGTCCTGACTTTC
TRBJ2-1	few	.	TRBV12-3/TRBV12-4	CASRADSSYNEQFF	TGTGCCAGCAGGGCCGACAGCTCCTACAATGAGCAGTTCTTC
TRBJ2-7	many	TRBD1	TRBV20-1	CSARTGSSYEQYF	TGCAGTGCTAGGACAGGGAGCTCCTACGAGCAGTACTTC
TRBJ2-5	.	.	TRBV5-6	CASSYRDGQETQYF	TGTGCCAGCAGCTACCGGGACGGACAAGAGACCCAGTACTTC
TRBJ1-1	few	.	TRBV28	CASWVPGNTEAFF	TGTGCCAGCTGGGTCCCGGGGAACACTGAAGCTTTCTTT
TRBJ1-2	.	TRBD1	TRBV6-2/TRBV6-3	CASSYSGQGALGYTF	TGTGCCAGCAGTTACTCGGGACAGGGGGCGCTTGGCTACACCTTC
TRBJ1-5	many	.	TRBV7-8	CASSPGGQPNQPQHF	TGTGCCAGCAGCCCCGGCGGACAGCCCAATCAGCCCCAGCATTTT
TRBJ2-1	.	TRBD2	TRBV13	CASSPRLAGEDEQFF	TGTGCCAGCAGCCCCCGACTAGCGGGAGAGGATGAGCAGTTCTTC
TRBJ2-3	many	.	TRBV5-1	CASTESPDTQYF	TGCGCCAGCACTGAGAGCCCAGATACGCAGTATTTT
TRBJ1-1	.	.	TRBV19	CASSIIRGNTEAFF	TGTGCCAGTAGTATAATAAGAGGGAACACTGAAGCTTTCTTT
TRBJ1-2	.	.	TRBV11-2	CASSSIPGPPGYGYTF	TGTGCCAGCAGCTCGATCCCGGGGCCTCCCGGCTATGGCTACACCTTC
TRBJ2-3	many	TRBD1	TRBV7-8	CASNLRDRGRGGLTDTQYF	TGTGCCAGCAACCTTCGGGACAGGGGACGAGGAGGTCTCACAGATACGCAGTATTTT
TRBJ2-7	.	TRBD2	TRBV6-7	CASSYYPSGRVCEQYF	TGTGCCAGCAGTTACTACCCTAGCGGGAGAGTTTGCGAGCAGTACTTC
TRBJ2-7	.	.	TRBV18	CASSPPRLGGETYEQYF	TGTGCCAGCTCACCACCGAGATTGGGGGGAGAGACCTACGAGCAGTACTTC
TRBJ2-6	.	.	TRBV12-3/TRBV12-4	CASSLIGANVLTF	TGTGCCAGCAGTTTGATTGGGGCCAACGTCCTGACTTTC
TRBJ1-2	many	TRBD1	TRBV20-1	CSARDKDRGRYGYTF	TGCAGTGCTAGAGATAAGGACAGGGGGAGGTATGGCTACACCTTC
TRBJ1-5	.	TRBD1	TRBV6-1	CANGTELSNQPQHF	TGTGCCAATGGGACAGAACTTAGCAATCAGCCCCAGCATTTT
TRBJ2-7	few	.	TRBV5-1	CASMWDSMREQYF	TGCGCCAGCATGTGGGACTCTATGAGGGAGCAGTACTTC
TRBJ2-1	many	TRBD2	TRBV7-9	CASSLMRGGNEQFF	TGTGCCAGCAGCTTAATGCGGGGGGGGAATGAGCAGTTCTTC
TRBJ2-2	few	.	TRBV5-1	CASSLRADTGELFF	TGCGCCAGCAGCTTGCGCGCGGACACCGGGGAGCTGTTTTTT
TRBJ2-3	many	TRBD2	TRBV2	CASSVTSGRAGHSDTQYF	TGTGCCAGCAGTGTGACTAGCGGGAGGGCCGGACATTCCGATACGCAGTATTTT
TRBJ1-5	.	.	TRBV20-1	CSASPGTVYRAQHF	TGCAGTGCTTCGCCCGGGACGGTTTATCGAGCCCAGCATTTT
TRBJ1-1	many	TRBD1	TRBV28	CASSFLTGGRGTEAFF	TGTGCCAGCAGTTTCCTGACAGGGGGGAGAGGGACTGAAGCTTTCTTT
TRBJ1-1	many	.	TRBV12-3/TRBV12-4	CASSPVQLNTEAFF	TGTGCCAGCAGTCCGGTACAGCTGAACACTGAAGCTTTCTTT
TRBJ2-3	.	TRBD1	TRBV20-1	CSAQQGPVTQYF	TGCAGTGCCCAACAGGGGCCAGTTACGCAGTATTTT
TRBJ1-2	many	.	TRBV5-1	CASSDYPGGVDGYTF	TGCGCCAGCAGCGACTACCCCGGGGGGGTGGATGGCTACACCTTC
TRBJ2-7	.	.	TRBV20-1	CSARTGYEQYF	TGCAGTGCTAGAACAGGTTACGAGCAGTACTTC
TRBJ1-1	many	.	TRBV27	CASSSAPTGTLRAFF	TGTGCCAGCAGTTCTGCCCCAACAGGGACGTTGAGGGCTTTCTTT
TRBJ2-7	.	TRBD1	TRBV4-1	CASSQTGGLYEQYF	TGCGCCAGCAGCCAAACAGGGGGGCTCTACGAGCAGTACTTC
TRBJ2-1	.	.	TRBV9	CASSLTPMGSDEQFF	TGTGCCAGCAGCCTCACCCCGATGGGGTCCGATGAGCAGTTCTTC